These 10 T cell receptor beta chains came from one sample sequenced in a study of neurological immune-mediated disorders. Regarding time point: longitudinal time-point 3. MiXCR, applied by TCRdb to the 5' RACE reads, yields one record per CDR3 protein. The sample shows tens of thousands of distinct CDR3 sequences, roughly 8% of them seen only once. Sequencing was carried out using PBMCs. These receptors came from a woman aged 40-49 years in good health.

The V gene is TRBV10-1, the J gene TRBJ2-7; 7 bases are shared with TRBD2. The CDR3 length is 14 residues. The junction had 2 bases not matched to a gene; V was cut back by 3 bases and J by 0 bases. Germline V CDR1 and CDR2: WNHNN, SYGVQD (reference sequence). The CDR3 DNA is TGCGCCAGCAGTGATGGGGGGGTCTCCTACGAGCAGTACTTC. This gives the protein CASSDGGVSYEQYF.

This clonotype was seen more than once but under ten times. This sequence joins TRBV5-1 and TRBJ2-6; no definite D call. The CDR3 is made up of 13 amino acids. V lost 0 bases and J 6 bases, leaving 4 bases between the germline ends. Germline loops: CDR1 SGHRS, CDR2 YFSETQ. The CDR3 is CASSLAEANVLTF. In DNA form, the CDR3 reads TGCGCCAGCAGCTTGGCGGAGGCCAACGTCCTGACTTTC.

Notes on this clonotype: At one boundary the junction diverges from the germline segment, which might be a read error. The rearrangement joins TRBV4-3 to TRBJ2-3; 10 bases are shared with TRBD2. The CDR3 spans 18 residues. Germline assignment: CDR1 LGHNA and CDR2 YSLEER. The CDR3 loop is CASSPVASGGTGTDTQYF. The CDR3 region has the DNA TGCGCCAGCAGCCCCGTAGCTAGCGGGGGAACTGGCACAGATACACAGTATTTT.

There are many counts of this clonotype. The CDR3 spells CASSQVGVPREQFF. The CDR3 DNA reads TGTGCCAGCAGCCAGGTCGGGGTTCCCCGTGAGCAGTTCTTC. The V gene is TRBV9, the J gene TRBJ2-1, with D tentatively TRBD2 (5 bases). V lost 4 bases and J 9 bases, leaving 17 bases between the germline ends. Germline loops: CDR1 SGDLS, CDR2 YYNGEE. The CDR3 contains 14 residues.

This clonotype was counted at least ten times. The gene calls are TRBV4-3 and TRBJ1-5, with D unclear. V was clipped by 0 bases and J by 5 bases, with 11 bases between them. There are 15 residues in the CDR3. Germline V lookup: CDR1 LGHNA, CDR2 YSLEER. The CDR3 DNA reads TGCGCCAGCAGCCAAGATTCGGGCCGGGATCAGCCCCAGCATTTT. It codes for CASSQDSGRDQPQHF.

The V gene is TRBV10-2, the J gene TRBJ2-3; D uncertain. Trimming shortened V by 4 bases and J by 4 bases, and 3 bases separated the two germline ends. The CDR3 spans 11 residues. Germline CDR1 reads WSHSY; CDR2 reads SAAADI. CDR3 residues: CASSAADTQYF. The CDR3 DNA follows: TGCGCCAGCAGTGCTGCAGATACGCAGTATTTT.

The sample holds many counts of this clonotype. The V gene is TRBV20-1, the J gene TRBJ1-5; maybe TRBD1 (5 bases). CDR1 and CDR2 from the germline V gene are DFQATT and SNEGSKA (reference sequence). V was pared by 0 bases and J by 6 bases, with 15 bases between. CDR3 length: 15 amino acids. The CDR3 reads CSARDARRTGQPQHF. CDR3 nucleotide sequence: TGCAGTGCTAGAGATGCAAGAAGAACAGGTCAGCCCCAGCATTTT.

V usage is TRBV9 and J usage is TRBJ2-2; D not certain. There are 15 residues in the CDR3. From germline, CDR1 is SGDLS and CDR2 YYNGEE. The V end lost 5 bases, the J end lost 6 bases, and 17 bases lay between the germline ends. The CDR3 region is CASSYCVPRPGELFF. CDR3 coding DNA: TGTGCCAGCAGTTACTGCGTCCCCCGGCCCGGGGAGCTGTTTTTT.

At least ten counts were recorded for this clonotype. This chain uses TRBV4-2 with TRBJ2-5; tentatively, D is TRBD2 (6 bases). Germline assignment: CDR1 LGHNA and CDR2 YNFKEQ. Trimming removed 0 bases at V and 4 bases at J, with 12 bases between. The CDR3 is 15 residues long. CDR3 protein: CASSQDRDFPETQYF. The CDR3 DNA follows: TGTGCCAGCAGCCAAGATAGGGACTTTCCAGAGACCCAGTACTTC.

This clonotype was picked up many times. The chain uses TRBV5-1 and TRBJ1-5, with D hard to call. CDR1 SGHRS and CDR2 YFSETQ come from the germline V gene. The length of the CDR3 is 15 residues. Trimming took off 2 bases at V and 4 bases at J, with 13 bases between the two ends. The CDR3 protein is CASSLDPFKNQPQHF. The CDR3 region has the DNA TGCGCCAGCAGCTTAGACCCATTCAAAAATCAGCCCCAGCATTTT.